One sample yielded the 7 T cell receptor beta chains listed below, sequenced in a study of Ad26.COV2.S vaccination and SARS-CoV-2 variants. Produced via immunoSEQ multiplex PCR; TCRdb's table is partial and in-frame only. Altogether around 250,000 clones are present, around 87% being singletons, with the ten largest covering about 3.1%. Treatment specified: some 19 received Ad26.COV2.S at low or high dose, single or two shots; roughly five received placebo; per-sample allocation not given. Sampling took place 63 days after the first vaccine or placebo injection. Specimen: peripheral blood, collected in a trial of Ad26.COV2.S vaccine versus placebo. Every receptor here comes from a person between 18 and 60 years old who received the Ad26.COV2.S COVID-19 vaccine or a placebo.

The chain employs TRBV29-1 and TRBJ2-5; D is uncertain. The CDR3 length is 13 residues. Between the trimmed V and J ends, which lost 3 bases and 7 bases, there was a span of 15 bases. The germline CDR1 and CDR2 sequences are SQVTM and ANQGSEA. This CDR3 reads CSVDFGLGGTQYF. CDR3 nucleotide sequence: TGCAGCGTTGACTTCGGGCTAGGTGGGACCCAGTACTTC.

This sequence joins TRBV28 and TRBJ2-5, with TRBD1 identical over 8 bases. V was clipped by 3 bases and J by 1 base; unmatched bases: 1. The CDR3 has 14 residues. Looked up from germline, CDR1 is MDHEN and CDR2 is SYDVKM. In nucleotides, the CDR3 is TGTGCCAGCAGTTTGACAGGGGTCCAAGAGACCCAGTACTTC. Translation: CASSLTGVQETQYF. Together with reference TRBV28 and TRBJ2-5, the CDR3 gives the full variable domain: DVKVTQSSRYLVKRTGEKVFLECVQDMDHENMFWYRQDPGLGLRLIYFSYDVKMKEKGDIPEGYSVSREKKERFSLILESASTNQTSMYLCASSLTGVQETQYFGPGTRLLVL.

J is TRBJ2-5 and V is TRBV5-4; D might be TRBD1 (6 bases). CDR1 SGHNT and CDR2 YYREEE come from the germline V gene (reference sequence). The CDR3 is 14 residues long. Trimming removed 4 bases from V and 1 base from J, with 11 bases in between. CDR3 coding DNA: TGTGCCAGCAGCCAAGGACAGTTCCAAGAGACCCAGTACTTC. Translation gives CASSQGQFQETQYF.

V and J are TRBV18 and TRBJ1-2; D is unresolved. Trimming removed 0 bases from V and 10 bases from J, with 12 bases in between. Germline-derived CDR1 and CDR2 are KGHSH and LQKENI. CDR3 size: 13 residues. This CDR3 is CASSPPVRVDYTF. In DNA, the CDR3 is TGTGCCAGCTCACCACCGGTCCGAGTGGACTACACCTTC.

This clone was found once. At the DNA level, this CDR3 is encoded by other sequences in the same sample as well. The chain recombines TRBV5-1 with TRBJ1-1; tentative D call: TRBD1 (5 bases). The CDR3 runs to 13 residues. Trimming left V 1 base short and J 4 bases short, with 8 bases between. CDR1 is SGHRS and CDR2 is YFSETQ in the germline V gene. The CDR3 sequence: CASSLSGGTEAFF. The CDR3 DNA reads TGCGCCAGCAGCTTGTCCGGGGGCACTGAAGCTTTCTTT.

The CDR3 DNA sequence: TGTGCCAGCAGCTTAGCTAGCGGCCGGGGGGAGACCCAGTACTTC. This encodes CASSLASGRGETQYF. The chain combines TRBV7-3 with TRBJ2-5; TRBD2 matches 7 bases. The CDR3 totals 15 residues. The V gene's germline CDR1 is SGHTA and CDR2 FQGTGA. Trimming at V came to 2 bases and at J to 5 bases, leaving 8 bases not matched to a gene. The full variable domain, in which reference TRBV7-3 and TRBJ2-5 provide the parts outside the CDR3, is GAGVSQTPSNKVTEKGKYVELRCDPISGHTALYWYRQSLGQGPEFLIYFQGTGAADDSGLPNDRFFAVRPEGSVSTLKIQRTERGDSAVYLCASSLASGRGETQYFGPGTRLLVL.

This clone was recorded a few times. V usage is TRBV19 and J usage is TRBJ1-2, with 8 bases that match TRBD1. This CDR3 has 14 amino acids. Germline V CDR1 and CDR2: LNHDA, SQIVND (reference sequence). V gave up 5 bases and J gave up 4 bases; unmatched junction bases: 6. The DNA for the CDR3 is TGTGCCAGTAGTCCGACAGGGGATCTCTATGGCTACACCTTC. Translation: CASSPTGDLYGYTF.